This TCR beta chain was sequenced during a study of shared clonotypes between healthy human individuals. This CDR3 spans 16 amino acids. The ends lost 4 bases at V and 9 bases at J; junction bases unmatched: 15. Germline V lookup: CDR1 SGHNT, CDR2 YYREEE (reference sequence). Only in-frame clones appear in the TCRdb table, and some are missing; sequencing was by immunoSEQ multiplex PCR. This sample yields about 480,000 clones, of which roughly 85% are seen a single time; around 12% belongs to the top ten. The V and J genes are TRBV5-4 and TRBJ2-1, with 8 bases matching TRBD2. The clonotype originates from a woman in her 40s in good health. Some clones in this sample may be carry-over from other donors' samples. Sequencing was performed on PBMCs. This chain's CDR3 is CASSATRILAATEQFF. CDR3 bases: TGTGCCAGCAGCGCCACCAGGATACTAGCGGCGACTGAGCAGTTCTTC.